These T cell receptor beta chains were read from a single sample in a study of radiation and T cells in renal cell carcinoma. Clones were sequenced by immunoSEQ multiplex PCR, and TCRdb holds only the in-frame ones, with some missing. The repertoire consists of about 150,000 clones, with about 87% occurring once and the leading ten covering roughly 13%. Sample: blood, taken from a patient whose treatment included radiotherapy and nephrectomy. These receptors all stem from a woman aged 45 to 65 with renal cell carcinoma. The CDR3 runs from the conserved cysteine through the conserved F or W. The D gene is left open where the match is weak. The size field is filled for only some rows; it gives once, few, many or a size class.

J gene: TRBJ1-5
CDR3 length: 14
D gene: .
V gene: TRBV11-2
clone size: .
CDR3 protein: CASSLRGNNQPQHF
CDR3 DNA: TGTGCCAGCAGCTTACGGGGAAACAATCAGCCCCAGCATTTT

J gene: TRBJ2-5
CDR3 length: 12
D gene: .
V gene: TRBV27
clone size: .
CDR3 protein: CASRRNQETQYF
CDR3 DNA: TGTGCCAGCAGACGCAACCAAGAGACCCAGTACTTC

J gene: TRBJ1-4
CDR3 length: 18
D gene: TRBD1
V gene: TRBV5-8
clone size: .
CDR3 protein: CASSPTGAGGATNEKLFF
CDR3 DNA: TGTGCCAGCAGCCCAACAGGGGCCGGGGGAGCAACTAATGAAAAACTGTTTTTT

J gene: TRBJ2-3
CDR3 length: 14
D gene: TRBD2
V gene: TRBV7-2
clone size: .
CDR3 protein: CASQLAGGTDTQYF
CDR3 DNA: TGTGCCAGCCAACTAGCGGGGGGCACAGATACGCAGTATTTT

J gene: TRBJ2-2
CDR3 length: 13
D gene: .
V gene: TRBV25-1
clone size: few
CDR3 protein: CASSKQNTGELFF
CDR3 DNA: TGTGCCAGCAGCAAACAAAACACCGGGGAGCTGTTTTTT

J gene: TRBJ1-5
CDR3 length: 15
D gene: .
V gene: TRBV7-2
clone size: .
CDR3 protein: CASSSLGVAYQPQHF
CDR3 DNA: TGTGCCAGCAGCTCCCTCGGGGTCGCTTATCAGCCCCAGCATTTT

J gene: TRBJ2-3
CDR3 length: 14
D gene: .
V gene: TRBV11-1
clone size: .
CDR3 protein: CASRAAISTDTQYF
CDR3 DNA: TGTGCCAGCCGAGCGGCTATTAGCACAGATACGCAGTATTTT

J gene: TRBJ2-2
CDR3 length: 15
D gene: .
V gene: TRBV6-5
clone size: .
CDR3 protein: CASRGMGRNTGELFF
CDR3 DNA: TGTGCCAGCAGGGGCATGGGAAGGAACACCGGGGAGCTGTTTTTT

J gene: TRBJ1-6
CDR3 length: 14
D gene: TRBD1
V gene: TRBV10-3
clone size: .
CDR3 protein: CAISGDRQNSPLHF
CDR3 DNA: TGTGCCATCAGTGGGGACAGACAGAATTCACCCCTCCACTTT

J gene: TRBJ2-3
CDR3 length: 15
D gene: .
V gene: TRBV2
clone size: .
CDR3 protein: CASSKHNSRTDTQYF
CDR3 DNA: TGTGCCAGCAGTAAACACAATTCACGCACAGATACGCAGTATTTT

J gene: TRBJ1-2
CDR3 length: 11
D gene: .
V gene: TRBV19
clone size: few
CDR3 protein: CASSISSLSTF
CDR3 DNA: TGTGCCAGTAGTATCAGTTCGCTCAGCACCTTC

J gene: TRBJ2-7
CDR3 length: 16
D gene: .
V gene: TRBV4-1
clone size: .
CDR3 protein: CASSQVAGTLDYEQYF
CDR3 DNA: TGCGCCAGCAGCCAAGTCGCCGGGACGCTGGACTACGAGCAGTACTTC

J gene: TRBJ1-1
CDR3 length: 13
D gene: .
V gene: TRBV6-4
clone size: .
CDR3 protein: CASSDSDGTEAFF
CDR3 DNA: TGTGCCAGCAGTGACTCCGACGGCACTGAAGCTTTCTTT

J gene: TRBJ1-2
CDR3 length: 13
D gene: .
V gene: TRBV6-6
clone size: .
CDR3 protein: CASSQTRDYGYTF
CDR3 DNA: TGTGCCAGCAGTCAGACCAGGGACTATGGCTACACCTTC

J gene: TRBJ2-3
CDR3 length: 13
D gene: .
V gene: TRBV18
clone size: .
CDR3 protein: CASSPESGDTQYF
CDR3 DNA: TGTGCCAGCTCACCGGAGTCTGGGGATACGCAGTATTTT

J gene: TRBJ1-2
CDR3 length: 14
D gene: .
V gene: TRBV7-9
clone size: .
CDR3 protein: CASSLVGSAYGYTF
CDR3 DNA: TGTGCCAGCAGCTTAGTAGGGTCAGCCTATGGCTACACCTTC

J gene: TRBJ2-1
CDR3 length: 15
D gene: TRBD2
V gene: TRBV5-4
clone size: .
CDR3 protein: CASSFGTRGSNEQFF
CDR3 DNA: TGTGCCAGCAGCTTCGGGACTAGAGGCAGCAATGAGCAGTTCTTC

J gene: TRBJ2-3
CDR3 length: 15
D gene: .
V gene: TRBV5-4
clone size: .
CDR3 protein: CASSSTSLSTDTQYF
CDR3 DNA: TGTGCCAGCAGCTCCACTAGTCTGAGCACAGATACGCAGTATTTT

J gene: TRBJ2-5
CDR3 length: 14
D gene: .
V gene: TRBV7-6
clone size: .
CDR3 protein: CASSLDRGGETQYF
CDR3 DNA: TGTGCCAGCAGCTTAGACAGGGGAGGAGAGACCCAGTACTTC

J gene: TRBJ2-7
CDR3 length: 14
D gene: TRBD1
V gene: TRBV6-1
clone size: .
CDR3 protein: CASGIDRGLDEQYF
CDR3 DNA: TGTGCCAGCGGGATAGACAGGGGGCTCGACGAGCAGTACTTC

J gene: TRBJ2-2
CDR3 length: 14
D gene: .
V gene: TRBV19
clone size: .
CDR3 protein: CASSGGLNTGELFF
CDR3 DNA: TGTGCCAGTAGCGGGGGACTTAACACCGGGGAGCTGTTTTTT

J gene: TRBJ1-6
CDR3 length: 13
D gene: .
V gene: TRBV7-7
clone size: .
CDR3 protein: CASSLSVDSPLHF
CDR3 DNA: TGTGCTAGCAGCTTATCAGTGGATTCACCCCTCCACTTT

J gene: TRBJ1-6
CDR3 length: 16
D gene: .
V gene: TRBV4-1
clone size: .
CDR3 protein: CASSQPTVARVAPLHF
CDR3 DNA: TGCGCCAGCAGCCAACCGACTGTAGCTCGGGTGGCACCCCTCCACTTT

J gene: TRBJ1-2
CDR3 length: 15
D gene: .
V gene: TRBV23-1
clone size: .
CDR3 protein: CASSQSKGGLYGYTF
CDR3 DNA: TGCGCCAGCAGTCAGTCGAAGGGGGGTCTCTATGGCTACACCTTC

J gene: TRBJ2-5
CDR3 length: 16
D gene: .
V gene: TRBV19
clone size: .
CDR3 protein: CASSYFRGGAVETQYF
CDR3 DNA: TGTGCCAGTAGTTACTTTAGAGGGGGGGCCGTGGAGACCCAGTACTTC

J gene: TRBJ2-7
CDR3 length: 15
D gene: .
V gene: TRBV19
clone size: .
CDR3 protein: CASSEGGTGIYEQYF
CDR3 DNA: TGTGCCAGTAGCGAAGGAGGGACGGGGATATACGAGCAGTACTTC

J gene: TRBJ1-2
CDR3 length: 15
D gene: .
V gene: TRBV6-5
clone size: .
CDR3 protein: CASSPRDGTNYGYTF
CDR3 DNA: TGTGCCAGCAGCCCCCGGGACGGTACAAACTATGGCTACACCTTC

J gene: TRBJ2-5
CDR3 length: 15
D gene: TRBD2
V gene: TRBV18
clone size: .
CDR3 protein: CASSTGLSGGETQYF
CDR3 DNA: TGTGCCAGCTCTACGGGACTATCTGGGGGAGAGACCCAGTACTTC

J gene: TRBJ1-1
CDR3 length: 12
D gene: .
V gene: TRBV10-1
clone size: .
CDR3 protein: CASSDPNTEAFF
CDR3 DNA: TGCGCCAGCAGTGATCCGAACACTGAAGCTTTCTTT

J gene: TRBJ2-3
CDR3 length: 13
D gene: .
V gene: TRBV9
clone size: .
CDR3 protein: CASSVEDTDTQYF
CDR3 DNA: TGTGCCAGCAGCGTAGAAGACACAGATACGCAGTATTTT

J gene: TRBJ2-7
CDR3 length: 15
D gene: TRBD2
V gene: TRBV5-1
clone size: .
CDR3 protein: CASSTSGGGSYEQYF
CDR3 DNA: TGCGCCAGCAGCACAAGCGGGGGGGGCTCCTACGAGCAGTACTTC

J gene: TRBJ1-4
CDR3 length: 15
D gene: .
V gene: TRBV7-9
clone size: .
CDR3 protein: CASSLSGAGNEKLFF
CDR3 DNA: TGTGCCAGCAGCTTATCAGGGGCCGGTAATGAAAAACTGTTTTTT

J gene: TRBJ2-1
CDR3 length: 15
D gene: .
V gene: TRBV18
clone size: .
CDR3 protein: CASSLELAVDNEQFF
CDR3 DNA: TGTGCCAGCTCACTGGAATTAGCGGTCGACAATGAGCAGTTCTTC

J gene: TRBJ2-5
CDR3 length: 14
D gene: .
V gene: TRBV5-1
clone size: .
CDR3 protein: CASSSEAGRETQYF
CDR3 DNA: TGCGCCAGCAGCTCCGAGGCCGGGCGGGAGACCCAGTACTTC

J gene: TRBJ2-2
CDR3 length: 14
D gene: .
V gene: TRBV7-7
clone size: .
CDR3 protein: CASSATMNTGELFF
CDR3 DNA: TGTGCTAGCAGCGCAACGATGAACACCGGGGAGCTGTTTTTT

J gene: TRBJ1-1
CDR3 length: 16
D gene: TRBD1
V gene: TRBV19
clone size: .
CDR3 protein: CASSILSTGAYTEAFF
CDR3 DNA: TGTGCCAGTAGTATATTATCGACAGGGGCCTACACTGAAGCTTTCTTT

J gene: TRBJ1-1
CDR3 length: 16
D gene: .
V gene: TRBV18
clone size: .
CDR3 protein: CASSQGSPLMNTEAFF
CDR3 DNA: TGTGCCAGCTCACAAGGCTCTCCTCTCATGAACACTGAAGCTTTCTTT

J gene: TRBJ2-4
CDR3 length: 16
D gene: .
V gene: TRBV23-1
clone size: .
CDR3 protein: CASSPRGCGSKNIQYF
CDR3 DNA: TGCGCCAGCAGCCCCCGGGGCTGCGGGTCCAAAAACATTCAGTACTTC

J gene: TRBJ2-5
CDR3 length: 15
D gene: .
V gene: TRBV5-1
clone size: .
CDR3 protein: CASSGQTGPEETQYF
CDR3 DNA: TGCGCCAGCAGCGGTCAGACAGGTCCGGAGGAGACCCAGTACTTC

J gene: TRBJ1-1
CDR3 length: 14
D gene: .
V gene: TRBV10-1
clone size: .
CDR3 protein: CASSERNMNTEAFF
CDR3 DNA: TGCGCCAGCAGTGAGAGGAATATGAACACTGAAGCTTTCTTT

J gene: TRBJ2-1
CDR3 length: 12
D gene: .
V gene: TRBV5-1
clone size: .
CDR3 protein: CASSLEGNEQFF
CDR3 DNA: TGCGCCAGCAGCTTGGAGGGCAATGAGCAGTTCTTC

J gene: TRBJ1-1
CDR3 length: 10
D gene: .
V gene: TRBV29-1
clone size: .
CDR3 protein: CSGRNTEAFF
CDR3 DNA: TGCAGCGGTAGGAACACTGAAGCTTTCTTT

J gene: TRBJ1-2
CDR3 length: 14
D gene: TRBD1
V gene: TRBV4-2
clone size: .
CDR3 protein: CASREEIRGYGYTF
CDR3 DNA: TGTGCCAGCAGGGAAGAGATCAGGGGGTATGGCTACACCTTC

J gene: TRBJ2-4
CDR3 length: 16
D gene: .
V gene: TRBV2
clone size: .
CDR3 protein: CASIGGPKLAKNIQYF
CDR3 DNA: TGTGCCAGCATAGGAGGACCTAAGCTGGCCAAAAACATTCAGTACTTC

J gene: TRBJ2-1
CDR3 length: 16
D gene: .
V gene: TRBV6-6
clone size: .
CDR3 protein: CASSYSARRGGNEQFF
CDR3 DNA: TGTGCCAGCAGTTACTCAGCTAGACGGGGTGGGAATGAGCAGTTCTTC

J gene: TRBJ2-1
CDR3 length: 15
D gene: TRBD1
V gene: TRBV6-5
clone size: .
CDR3 protein: CASSFTGTENNEQFF
CDR3 DNA: TGTGCCAGCAGTTTCACCGGGACAGAAAACAATGAGCAGTTCTTC

J gene: TRBJ1-1
CDR3 length: 14
D gene: TRBD1
V gene: TRBV6-1
clone size: .
CDR3 protein: CASRATGRDTEAFF
CDR3 DNA: TGTGCCAGCAGGGCGACAGGGAGGGATACTGAAGCTTTCTTT

J gene: TRBJ2-3
CDR3 length: 15
D gene: .
V gene: TRBV9
clone size: .
CDR3 protein: CASSTGGSSTDTQYF
CDR3 DNA: TGTGCCAGCAGCACTGGGGGGTCTAGCACAGATACGCAGTATTTT

J gene: TRBJ2-1
CDR3 length: 16
D gene: .
V gene: TRBV9
clone size: .
CDR3 protein: CASSVAGGIPYNEQFF
CDR3 DNA: TGTGCCAGCAGCGTAGCGGGCGGGATCCCCTACAATGAGCAGTTCTTC

J gene: TRBJ1-6
CDR3 length: 12
D gene: .
V gene: TRBV7-9
clone size: few
CDR3 protein: CASSVTNSPLHF
CDR3 DNA: TGTGCCAGCAGCGTAACAAATTCACCCCTCCACTTT

J gene: TRBJ1-2
CDR3 length: 15
D gene: .
V gene: TRBV18
clone size: once
CDR3 protein: CASSPLLAGKDGYTF
CDR3 DNA: TGTGCCAGCTCACCACTTCTTGCGGGGAAGGATGGCTACACCTTC

J gene: TRBJ2-7
CDR3 length: 13
D gene: .
V gene: TRBV6-5
clone size: .
CDR3 protein: CASSYQTGYEQYF
CDR3 DNA: TGTGCCAGCAGTTATCAGACAGGCTACGAGCAGTACTTC

J gene: TRBJ2-2
CDR3 length: 15
D gene: .
V gene: TRBV7-9
clone size: .
CDR3 protein: CASSLVQSGTGELFF
CDR3 DNA: TGTGCCAGCAGCTTAGTCCAGTCGGGGACCGGGGAGCTGTTTTTT

J gene: TRBJ2-7
CDR3 length: 12
D gene: TRBD1
V gene: TRBV29-1
clone size: .
CDR3 protein: CSVGTGMSEQYF
CDR3 DNA: TGCAGCGTAGGGACAGGGATGTCCGAGCAGTACTTC

J gene: TRBJ1-2
CDR3 length: 13
D gene: TRBD1
V gene: TRBV25-1
clone size: once
CDR3 protein: CASSEQGAGGYTF
CDR3 DNA: TGTGCCAGCAGCGAACAGGGGGCGGGCGGCTACACCTTC